Sequencing of this T cell receptor beta chain was carried out in a study of T-cell memory formation after mild COVID-19. This clonotype appeared many times. The CDR3 covers 16 residues. V lost 5 bases to trimming and J lost 2 bases; unmatched junction nucleotides: 7. CDR1 and CDR2 (germline): SGHVS, FNYEAQ. TCRdb processed the 5' RACE reads anew with MiXCR; each CDR3 protein has one entry. The data contain 350,000 or so distinct CDR3 sequences, 10% to 15% of them singletons. This TCR was recovered from a young man who had mild COVID-19 (a few samples of this study predate the infection). Cell type and time point are not known. This sequence joins TRBV7-6 and TRBJ2-3; 10 positions match TRBD2. The sequenced sample consisted of PBMCs or a T cell subset sorted from them (not recorded which). In DNA form, the CDR3 reads TGTGCCAGCAGCACGGGTAGCGGGGGGCTCACAGATACGCAGTATTTT. It encodes CASSTGSGGLTDTQYF.